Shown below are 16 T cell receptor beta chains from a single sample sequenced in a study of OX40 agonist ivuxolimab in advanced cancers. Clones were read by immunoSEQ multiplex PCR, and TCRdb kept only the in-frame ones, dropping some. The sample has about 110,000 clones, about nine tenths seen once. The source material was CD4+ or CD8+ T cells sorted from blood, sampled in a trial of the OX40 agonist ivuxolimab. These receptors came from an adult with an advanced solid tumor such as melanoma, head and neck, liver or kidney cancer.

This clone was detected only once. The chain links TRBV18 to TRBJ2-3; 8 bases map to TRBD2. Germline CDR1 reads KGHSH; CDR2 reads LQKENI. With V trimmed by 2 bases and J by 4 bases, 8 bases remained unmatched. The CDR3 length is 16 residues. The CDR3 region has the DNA TGTGCCAGCTCACCAGGGGCGGGGGGCCACGCAGATACGCAGTATTTT. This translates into CASSPGAGGHADTQYF.

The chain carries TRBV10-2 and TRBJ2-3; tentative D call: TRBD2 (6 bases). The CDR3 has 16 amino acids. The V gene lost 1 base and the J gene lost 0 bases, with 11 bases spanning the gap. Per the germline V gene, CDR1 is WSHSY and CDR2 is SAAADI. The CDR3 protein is CASSEFSGVSTDTQYF. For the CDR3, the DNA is TGCGCCAGCAGTGAGTTTTCGGGGGTTAGCACAGATACGCAGTATTTT.

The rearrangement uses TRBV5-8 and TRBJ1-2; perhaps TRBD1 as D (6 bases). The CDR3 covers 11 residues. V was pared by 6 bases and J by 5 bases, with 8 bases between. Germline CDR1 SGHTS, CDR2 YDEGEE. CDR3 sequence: CASTRGYGYTF. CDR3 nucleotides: TGTGCCAGCACCAGGGGATATGGCTACACCTTC.

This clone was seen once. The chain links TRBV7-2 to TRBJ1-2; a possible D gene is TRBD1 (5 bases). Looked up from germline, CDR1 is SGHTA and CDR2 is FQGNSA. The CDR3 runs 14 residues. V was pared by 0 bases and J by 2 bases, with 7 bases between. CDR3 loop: CASSLAQGNYGYTF. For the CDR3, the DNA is TGTGCCAGCAGCTTAGCTCAGGGCAACTATGGCTACACCTTC.

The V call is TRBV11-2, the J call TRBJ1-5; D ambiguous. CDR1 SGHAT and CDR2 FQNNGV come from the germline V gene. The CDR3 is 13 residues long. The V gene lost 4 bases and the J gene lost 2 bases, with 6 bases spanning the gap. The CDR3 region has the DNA TGTGCCAGCAGCTGGGCCCGCAATCAGCCCCAGCATTTT. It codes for CASSWARNQPQHF.

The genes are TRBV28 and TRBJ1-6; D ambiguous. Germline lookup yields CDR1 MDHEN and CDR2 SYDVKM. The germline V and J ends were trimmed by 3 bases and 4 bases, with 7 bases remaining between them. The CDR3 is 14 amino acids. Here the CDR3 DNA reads TGTGCCAGCAGTTTGGCTCAATATAATTCACCCCTCCACTTT. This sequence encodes CASSLAQYNSPLHF.

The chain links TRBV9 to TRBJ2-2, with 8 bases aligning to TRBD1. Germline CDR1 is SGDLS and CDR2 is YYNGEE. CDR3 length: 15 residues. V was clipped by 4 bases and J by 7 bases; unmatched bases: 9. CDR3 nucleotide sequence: TGTGCCAGCAGCTCCCAGGACAGGGTTTTCGGGGAGCTGTTTTTT. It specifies CASSSQDRVFGELFF. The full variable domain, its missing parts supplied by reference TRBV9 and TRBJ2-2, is DSGVTQTPKHLITATGQRVTLRCSPRSGDLSVYWYQQSLDQGLQFLIQYYNGEERAKGNILERFSAQQFPDLHSELNLSSLELGDSALYFCASSSQDRVFGELFFGEGSRLTVL.

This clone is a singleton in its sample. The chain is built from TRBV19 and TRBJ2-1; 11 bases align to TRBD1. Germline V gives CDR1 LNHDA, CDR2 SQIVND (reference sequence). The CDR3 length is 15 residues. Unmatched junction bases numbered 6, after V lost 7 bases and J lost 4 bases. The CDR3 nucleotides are TGTGCCAGTAACAACGGACAGGGGGCATACAATGAGCAGTTCTTC. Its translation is CASNNGQGAYNEQFF.

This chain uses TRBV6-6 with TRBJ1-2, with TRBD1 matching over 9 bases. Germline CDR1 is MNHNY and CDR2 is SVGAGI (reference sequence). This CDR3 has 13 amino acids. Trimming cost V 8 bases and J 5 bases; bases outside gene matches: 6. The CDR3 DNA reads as TGTGCCAGCGGGCCGGGACAGGGATATGGCTACACCTTC. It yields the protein CASGPGQGYGYTF.

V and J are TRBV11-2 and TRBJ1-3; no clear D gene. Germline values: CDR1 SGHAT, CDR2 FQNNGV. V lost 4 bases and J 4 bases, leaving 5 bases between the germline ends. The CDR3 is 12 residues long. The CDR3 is CASSSTGNTIYF. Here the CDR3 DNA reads TGTGCCAGCAGCTCAACAGGAAACACCATATATTTT.

The CDR3 here is CASSRVRTTDTQYF. CDR3 bases: TGTGCCAGTAGTAGGGTGAGGACTACAGATACGCAGTATTTT. The chain employs TRBV19 and TRBJ2-3; TRBD2 is a possible D gene (5 bases). In germline, CDR1 is LNHDA, CDR2 SQIVND (reference sequence). V was trimmed by 4 bases and J by 3 bases, leaving 11 bases between them. This CDR3 comprises 14 residues.

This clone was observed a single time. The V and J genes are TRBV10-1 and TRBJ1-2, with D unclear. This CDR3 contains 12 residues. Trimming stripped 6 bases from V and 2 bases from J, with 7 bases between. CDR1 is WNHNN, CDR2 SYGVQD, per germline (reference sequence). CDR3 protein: CASRSTNYGYTF. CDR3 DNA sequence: TGCGCCAGCAGGAGTACAAACTATGGCTACACCTTC.

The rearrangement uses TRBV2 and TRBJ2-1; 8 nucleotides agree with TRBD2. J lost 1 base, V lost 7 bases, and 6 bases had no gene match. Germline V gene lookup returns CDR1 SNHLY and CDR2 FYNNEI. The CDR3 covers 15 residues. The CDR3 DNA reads TGTGCCAGCAATCGGGGGGGCTCTTCCTACAATGAGCAGTTCTTC. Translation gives CASNRGGSSYNEQFF.

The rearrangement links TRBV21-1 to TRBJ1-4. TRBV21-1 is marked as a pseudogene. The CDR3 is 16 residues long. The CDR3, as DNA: TGTGCCAGCAGCAAAGGAAAGGCGGAGGTAAACGAAAAACTGTTTTTT. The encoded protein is CASSKGKAEVNEKLFF.

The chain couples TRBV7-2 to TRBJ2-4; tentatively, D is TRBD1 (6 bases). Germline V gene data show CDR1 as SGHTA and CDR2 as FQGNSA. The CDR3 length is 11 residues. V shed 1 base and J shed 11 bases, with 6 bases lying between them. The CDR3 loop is CASSLDRVQYF. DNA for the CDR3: TGTGCCAGCAGCTTAGACAGGGTTCAGTACTTC.

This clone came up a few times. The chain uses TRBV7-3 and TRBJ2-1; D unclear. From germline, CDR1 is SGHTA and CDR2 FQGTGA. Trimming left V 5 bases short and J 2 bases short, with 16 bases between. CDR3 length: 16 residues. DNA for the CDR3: TGTGCCAGCAGCGCGATTCCCGGGCTCGCCTACAATGAGCAGTTCTTC. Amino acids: CASSAIPGLAYNEQFF.